This T cell receptor beta chain was sequenced in a study of somatic mutations in cytotoxic T cells in rheumatoid arthritis. Study at large: Using a FACSAria II or Sony SH800, a portion of the V beta antibody-stained T-cell populations were flow-sorted at nearly 100% purity, and among those populations were V beta1+ cells that were then sequenced for TCRB.

Isolation of CD4+ and CD8+ cells used positive magnetic bead selection, with purity checked by flow cytometry. Profiled with immunoSEQ multiplex PCR; TCRdb holds only in-frame clones, not every one. Among about 25,000 clones, just under 75% were seen once, and the ten largest hold 9.5% to 10%. Germline assignment: CDR1 ENHRY and CDR2 SYGVKD. Deletions cut 0 bases from V and 5 bases from J, with 2 bases between. This CDR3 has 12 amino acids. This clone has more than one count but fewer than ten. Its cognate antigen is unknown. General study points: What antigens the expanded CD8+ clones targeted remained unknown. Rheumatoid arthritis patients and age-matched healthy controls showed no significant difference in CD8+ T-cell clonality.

Material for sequencing was CD8+ T cells sorted from blood. The TCR originated in a woman aged 18 to 35 in good health. This chain uses TRBV10-3 with TRBJ1-5; D unresolved. CDR3: CAISESDQPQHF. DNA of the CDR3: TGTGCCATCAGTGAGTCCGATCAGCCCCAGCATTTT.